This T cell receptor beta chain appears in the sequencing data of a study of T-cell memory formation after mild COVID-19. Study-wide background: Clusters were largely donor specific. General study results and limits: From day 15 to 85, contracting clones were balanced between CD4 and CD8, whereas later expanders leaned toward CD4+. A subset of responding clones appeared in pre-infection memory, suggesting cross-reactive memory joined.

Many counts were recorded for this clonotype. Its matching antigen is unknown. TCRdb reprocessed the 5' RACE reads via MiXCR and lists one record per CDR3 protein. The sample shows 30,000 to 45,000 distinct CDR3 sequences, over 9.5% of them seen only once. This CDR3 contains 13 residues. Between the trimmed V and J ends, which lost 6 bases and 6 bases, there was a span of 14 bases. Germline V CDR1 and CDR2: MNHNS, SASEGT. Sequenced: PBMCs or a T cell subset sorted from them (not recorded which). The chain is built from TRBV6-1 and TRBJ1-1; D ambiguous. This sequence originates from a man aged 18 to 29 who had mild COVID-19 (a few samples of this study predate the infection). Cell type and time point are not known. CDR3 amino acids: CASSATRASEAFF. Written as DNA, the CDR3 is TGTGCCAGCAGCGCCACCCGGGCATCTGAAGCTTTCTTT.